This T cell receptor (beta chain) was identified during a study of cytomegalovirus exposure and HLA in healthy donors. Findings and limits, study-wide: Exclusion as indistinguishable affected some V segments, including TRBV6-2 and TRBV6-3.

Germline lookup yields CDR1 SGHVS and CDR2 FNYEAQ. The CDR3 is 13 residues long. Trimming shortened V by 7 bases and J by 8 bases, and 15 bases separated the two germline ends. Both 60 Vbeta primers and 13 Jbeta primers went into the PCR. The method was immunoSEQ multiplex PCR; TCRdb's version includes in-frame clones alone and lacks a portion of them. The table includes about 130,000 clones, 60% to 80% detected once. Regarding this clone: The antigen is not known.

The sample was PBMCs. The clonotype was recovered from a woman aged 55-70 years in good health and CMV-seropositive. The chain links TRBV7-6 to TRBJ2-1, with a weak D call TRBD2 (6 bases). This CDR3 reads CASTQMWGDEQFF. The CDR3 DNA follows: TGTGCCAGCACCCAAATGTGGGGGGATGAGCAGTTCTTC.